This TCR beta chain was captured by sequencing in a study of blood T cells in healthy people across ages. A sample-barcoded 5' primer and a J-beta primer mix were used in a second PCR of roughly 7 to 11 cycles. TCRdb independently ran MiXCR on the 5' RACE reads; one entry per CDR3 protein. Altogether about 1.4 million distinct CDR3 sequences are present, approximately 59% being singletons, with the ten largest covering approximately 7%. To note about this clonotype: The antigen remains undetermined.

Each donor gave around 9.6 milliliters of peripheral blood. Total RNA was extracted at no less than 5 micrograms per sample. The V gene's germline CDR1 is SQVTM and CDR2 ANQGSEA. Trimming took off 4 bases at V and 2 bases at J, with 19 bases between the two ends. The CDR3 covers 16 residues. Findings and caveats of the study: Researchers judged that diversity estimates from one million T cells fell short of true values. Lack of knowledge of donor CMV status possibly confounded expanded clonotype changes.

The chain couples TRBV29-1 to TRBJ2-3; D is unclear. The clonotype originates from a young man in good health. The sequencing input was blood. The CDR3 region has the DNA TGCAGCGTTGTTGGAAGCGTTTGGCCTCACACAGATACGCAGTATTTT. This sequence encodes CSVVGSVWPHTDTQYF.